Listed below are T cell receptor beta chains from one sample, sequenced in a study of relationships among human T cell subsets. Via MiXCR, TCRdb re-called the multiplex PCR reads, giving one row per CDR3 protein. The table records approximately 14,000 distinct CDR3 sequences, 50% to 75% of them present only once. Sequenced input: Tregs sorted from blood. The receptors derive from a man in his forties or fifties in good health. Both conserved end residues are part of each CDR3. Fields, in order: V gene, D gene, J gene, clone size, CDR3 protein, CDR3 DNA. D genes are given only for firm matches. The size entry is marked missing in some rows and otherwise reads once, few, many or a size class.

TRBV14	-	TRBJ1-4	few	CASSTDGSYEKLFF	TGTGCCAGCAGCACCGACGGATCGTATGAAAAACTGTTTTTT
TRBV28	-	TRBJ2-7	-	CASRLRYEQYF	TGTGCCAGCAGATTACGGTACGAGCAGTACTTC
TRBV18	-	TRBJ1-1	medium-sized	CASSDSGASEAFF	TGTGCCAGCTCAGATAGCGGGGCGTCTGAAGCTTTCTTT
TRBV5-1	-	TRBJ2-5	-	CASSGTGYGSQETQYF	TGCGCCAGCAGCGGAACAGGGTACGGTAGCCAAGAGACCCAGTACTTC
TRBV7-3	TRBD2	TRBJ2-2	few	CASSLTPSGGTGELFF	TGTGCCAGCAGCTTAACCCCGAGCGGGGGCACCGGGGAGCTGTTTTTT
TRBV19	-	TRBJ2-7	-	CASSMRGIVYEQYF	TGTGCCAGTAGTATGAGGGGTATTGTCTACGAGCAGTACTTC
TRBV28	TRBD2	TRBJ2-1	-	CASSSPSGVHNEQFF	TGTGCCAGCAGTTCCCCTAGCGGGGTCCACAATGAGCAGTTCTTC
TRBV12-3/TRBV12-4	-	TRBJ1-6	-	CASSLDADSYNSPLHF	TGTGCCAGCAGTTTAGACGCCGACTCTTATAATTCACCCCTCCACTTT
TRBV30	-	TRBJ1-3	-	CAWIIASGNTIYF	TGTGCCTGGATTATCGCGAGTGGGAACACCATATATTTT
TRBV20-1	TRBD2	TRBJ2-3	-	CSARNPEVREGDTQYF	TGCAGTGCTAGAAATCCGGAGGTGCGGGAGGGAGATACGCAGTATTTT
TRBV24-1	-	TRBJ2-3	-	CATSDPGSTDTQYF	TGTGCCACCAGTGATCCAGGGAGCACAGATACGCAGTATTTT
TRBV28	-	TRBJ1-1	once	CASKFSISGEAFF	TGTGCCAGCAAGTTTAGTATCTCGGGTGAAGCTTTCTTT
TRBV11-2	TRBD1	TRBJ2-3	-	CASSSGTGPPRDTQYF	TGTGCCAGCAGCTCGGGGACAGGGCCTCCGAGGGATACGCAGTATTTT
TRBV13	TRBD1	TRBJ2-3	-	CASTVRGQGSSDTQYF	TGTGCCAGCACCGTAAGAGGACAGGGGTCGTCAGATACGCAGTATTTT
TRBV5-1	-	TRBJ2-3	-	CASSLSQRTDTQYF	TGCGCCAGCAGCTTGTCACAGCGCACAGATACGCAGTATTTT
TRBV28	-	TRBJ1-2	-	CATLDSTTYGYTF	TGTGCCACCCTCGACAGCACAACTTATGGCTACACCTTC
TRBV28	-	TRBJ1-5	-	CASSLTPGGDRDPQHF	TGTGCCAGCAGTTTAACGCCAGGCGGGGACCGCGATCCCCAGCATTTT
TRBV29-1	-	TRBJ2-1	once	CSVEAVGYNEQFF	TGCAGCGTTGAAGCAGTGGGCTACAATGAGCAGTTCTTC
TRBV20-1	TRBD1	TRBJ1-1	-	CRVQGSVTEAFF	TGCAGGGTACAGGGGAGCGTCACTGAAGCTTTCTTT
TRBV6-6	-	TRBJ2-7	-	CASRALGSYEQYF	TGTGCCAGCAGGGCTCTCGGCTCCTACGAGCAGTACTTC
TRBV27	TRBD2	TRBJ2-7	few	CASSPRGTSGSIRYEQYF	TGTGCCAGCAGTCCACGCGGGACTAGCGGGAGTATTCGATACGAGCAGTACTTC
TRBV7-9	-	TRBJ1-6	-	CASSLDSDNSPLHF	TGTGCCAGCAGCTTAGACAGTGATAATTCACCCCTCCACTTT
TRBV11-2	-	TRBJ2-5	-	CASSLVGQPGETQYF	TGTGCCAGCAGCTTAGTGGGCCAGCCGGGGGAGACCCAGTACTTC
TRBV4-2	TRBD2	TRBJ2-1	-	CASSQVKSAGAANEQFF	TGTGCCAGCAGCCAAGTTAAAAGCGCGGGAGCCGCCAATGAGCAGTTCTTC
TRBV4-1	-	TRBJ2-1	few	CASSQVDLGFTSYNEQFF	TGCGCCAGCAGCCAAGTCGATCTGGGCTTTACCTCCTACAATGAGCAGTTCTTC
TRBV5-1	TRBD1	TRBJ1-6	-	CASSPRTGQNSPLHF	TGCGCCAGCAGCCCACGGACAGGGCAAAATTCACCCCTCCACTTT
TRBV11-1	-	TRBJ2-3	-	CASSLIAVDTQYF	TGTGCCAGCAGCTTGATTGCGGTAGATACGCAGTATTTT
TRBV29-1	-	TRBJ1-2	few	CSVARRDNYGYTF	TGCAGCGTTGCGCGCAGGGATAACTATGGCTACACCTTC
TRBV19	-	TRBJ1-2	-	CAYLRDNYGYTF	TGCGCATACCTCAGGGACAACTATGGCTACACCTTC
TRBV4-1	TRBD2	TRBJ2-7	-	CASSRTSDSYEQYF	TGCGCCAGCAGTCGGACTAGCGACTCCTACGAGCAGTACTTC
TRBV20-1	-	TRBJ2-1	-	CNAPDPGKGNEQFF	TGCAATGCCCCGGACCCAGGGAAAGGGAATGAGCAGTTCTTC